Listed here are 25 T cell receptor beta chains from one sample, sequenced in a study of blood T cell repertoires in COVID-19. Repertoires were generated with immunoSEQ multiplex PCR, while TCRdb's copy carries only in-frame clones and drops some. In the table there are under 500,000 clones, about 90% of which are singletons. Specimen: PBMCs or T cells enriched from blood (not recorded which). These receptors were obtained from a woman aged 18 to 35 with acute COVID-19.

J is TRBJ2-1 and V is TRBV5-1, with unresolved D. There are 16 residues in the CDR3. Trimming left V 0 bases short and J 7 bases short, with 17 bases between. Germline loops: CDR1 SGHRS, CDR2 YFSETQ. The CDR3 DNA sequence: TGCGCCAGCAGCTTGGCCTTTAGTCCCACCGGGAATGAGCAGTTCTTC. This translates into CASSLAFSPTGNEQFF.

V usage is TRBV6-5 and J usage is TRBJ1-1, with 8 positions matching TRBD1. The CDR3 totals 13 residues. J lost 4 bases, V lost 6 bases, and 4 bases had no gene match. Germline-derived CDR1 and CDR2 are MNHEY and SVGAGI. CDR3 sequence: CASSLQGGTEAFF. CDR3 coding DNA: TGTGCCAGCAGCCTACAGGGGGGCACTGAAGCTTTCTTT.

The chain couples TRBV25-1 to TRBJ2-2, with 7 bases matching TRBD1. The V gene's germline CDR1 is MGHDK and CDR2 SYGVNS. The CDR3 loop spans 14 amino acids. The junction had 4 bases not matched to a gene; V was cut back by 4 bases and J by 5 bases. CDR3 region: CASSGQGWTGELFF. In DNA form, the CDR3 reads TGTGCCAGCAGTGGACAGGGTTGGACCGGGGAGCTGTTTTTT.

This clone was counted many times. The chain joins TRBV29-1 to TRBJ2-3; 8 bases line up with TRBD2. J gave up 5 bases and V 7 bases, and 14 bases lay outside the gene matches. CDR1 is SQVTM, CDR2 ANQGSEA, per germline. The CDR3 contains 15 residues. CDR3: CSAPLGGEGGDTQYF. CDR3 in DNA: TGCAGCGCACCCCTCGGGGGGGAAGGTGGAGATACGCAGTATTTT.

The genes are TRBV28 and TRBJ1-6; D is possibly TRBD1 (6 bases). Germline V gives CDR1 MDHEN, CDR2 SYDVKM. The CDR3 covers 14 residues. V lost 1 base to trimming and J lost 19 bases, with 20 bases between them. The DNA for the CDR3 is TGTGCCAGCAGTTTATCTATGGGGGGGGGCCGGTGGCACTTT. Protein: CASSLSMGGGRWHF.

The V and J genes are TRBV5-5 and TRBJ2-7; 9 bases agree with TRBD1. Trimming at V came to 4 bases and at J to 1 base, leaving 6 bases not matched to a gene. The CDR3 covers 15 residues. Germline values: CDR1 SGHKS, CDR2 YYEKEE (reference sequence). The CDR3 sequence: CASSGGTGMSYEQYF. The CDR3 DNA follows: TGTGCCAGCAGCGGCGGGACAGGGATGTCCTACGAGCAGTACTTC.

The chain joins TRBV13 to TRBJ1-1, with 7 bases lining up with TRBD1. The CDR3 consists of 15 residues. Per germline, CDR1 PRHDT and CDR2 FYEKMQ (reference sequence). V trimming: 5 bases; J trimming: 5 bases; junction bases outside the gene matches: 11. The CDR3 DNA reads TGTGCCAGCAGCCTATCGGGACAGACAGTGACTGAAGCTTTCTTT. Encoded protein: CASSLSGQTVTEAFF.

The J gene is TRBJ2-5, the V gene TRBV3-1 (or the pseudogene TRBV3-2), with a weak D call TRBD1 (7 bases). V was shortened by 4 bases and J by 4 bases, with 10 bases between the two germline ends. Germline values: CDR1 LGHDT, CDR2 YNNKEL (reference sequence). CDR3 length: 13 amino acids. The chain's CDR3 is CASSPGGPETQYF. The CDR3 nucleotides are TGTGCCAGCAGCCCAGGGGGGCCAGAGACCCAGTACTTC.

The J gene is TRBJ1-2, the V gene TRBV29-1; 8 bases match TRBD1. Germline-derived CDR1 and CDR2 are SQVTM and ANQGSEA. CDR3 length: 14 amino acids. The trim removed 4 bases at V and 4 bases at J, leaving 8 bases unmatched. CDR3: CSVGGQEPFYGYTF. The CDR3 region has the DNA TGCAGCGTTGGGGGACAGGAGCCCTTCTATGGCTACACCTTC.

This chain connects TRBV5-8 to TRBJ2-7; D is ambiguous. The CDR3 is 13 amino acids. Germline V CDR1 and CDR2: SGHTS, YDEGEE. Trimming stripped 4 bases from V and 3 bases from J, with 11 bases between. CDR3 sequence: CASSERVLYEQYF. The CDR3 region has the DNA TGTGCCAGCAGCGAACGGGTCCTCTACGAGCAGTACTTC.

This clone showed up just a few times. V is TRBV7-9 and J is TRBJ2-2; no reliable D call. This CDR3 has 10 residues. Germline V gene data show CDR1 as SEHNR and CDR2 as FQNEAQ (reference sequence). Trimming pared 10 bases from V and 5 bases from J, leaving 5 bases between. The CDR3 bases are TGTGCCACCTATACCGGGGAGCTGTTTTTT. It codes for CATYTGELFF.

V gene TRBV29-1 combines with J gene TRBJ1-2; perhaps TRBD1 as D (5 bases). CDR3 length: 12 residues. The V gene's germline CDR1 is SQVTM and CDR2 ANQGSEA. Trimming pared 4 bases from V and 3 bases from J, leaving 9 bases between. DNA of the CDR3: TGCAGCGTTGTAACGGGGGACTATGGCTACACCTTC. Residues: CSVVTGDYGYTF.

This chain uses TRBV12-3 or TRBV12-4 with TRBJ1-3; D is undetermined. This CDR3 has 12 amino acids. V was cut by 5 bases and J by 4 bases, with 6 bases left in between. The CDR3 reads CASSREGNTIYF. The CDR3 DNA is TGTGCCAGCAGTCGGGAAGGAAACACCATATATTTT.

The chain employs TRBV15 and TRBJ2-5, with 8 bases lining up with TRBD1. This CDR3 is built from 13 residues. CDR1 LNHNV and CDR2 YYDKDF come from the germline V gene (reference sequence). V trimming: 5 bases; J trimming: 5 bases; junction bases outside the gene matches: 4. The chain's CDR3 is CATSGDRGETQYF. The CDR3 nucleotides read TGTGCCACCAGCGGTGACAGGGGTGAGACCCAGTACTTC.

The chain has TRBV15 and TRBJ1-5, with TRBD1 identical over 10 bases. The CDR3 sequence is 16 residues long. Germline V gene data show CDR1 as LNHNV and CDR2 as YYDKDF (reference sequence). V trimming: 3 bases; J trimming: 5 bases; junction bases outside the gene matches: 7. CDR3 protein: CATSRGGQGRHQPQHF. The DNA for the CDR3 is TGTGCCACCAGCAGGGGGGGACAGGGGAGGCATCAGCCCCAGCATTTT. Based on the CDR3 plus reference TRBV15 and TRBJ1-5, the full variable domain is DAMVIQNPRYQVTQFGKPVTLSCSQTLNHNVMYWYQQKSSQAPKLLFHYYDKDFNNEADTPDNFQSRRPNTSFCFLDIRSPGLGDTAMYLCATSRGGQGRHQPQHFGDGTRLSIL.

V and J are TRBV27 and TRBJ1-3; D perhaps matches TRBD1 (5 bases). The V and J ends lost 6 bases and 1 base respectively, with 13 bases between them. This CDR3 contains 15 residues. The germline gives CDR1 MNHEY, CDR2 SMNVEV (reference sequence). The CDR3 loop is CASSTIAGSGNTIYF. CDR3 DNA sequence: TGTGCCAGCAGCACAATTGCAGGGTCTGGAAACACCATATATTTT.

The chain has TRBV2 and TRBJ1-5; TRBD1 matches at 10 bases. J gave up 4 bases and V 4 bases, and 4 bases lay outside the gene matches. The CDR3 runs to 15 residues. Germline CDR1 is SNHLY and CDR2 is FYNNEI. The CDR3 loop is CASSGQGAKNQPQHF. The CDR3, as DNA: TGTGCCAGCAGTGGACAGGGGGCAAAAAATCAGCCCCAGCATTTT.

With regard to this clone: Other DNA sequences of this sample code for an identical CDR3. The chain links TRBV27 to TRBJ1-1, with 8 bases fitting TRBD1. V lost 6 bases and J lost 4; bases outside the gene matches: 7. Germline-derived CDR1 and CDR2 are MNHEY and SMNVEV (reference sequence). CDR3 length equals 14 residues. In DNA, the CDR3 is TGTGCCAGCAGCCTTAGCAGGGGGCGCACTGAAGCTTTCTTT. It encodes CASSLSRGRTEAFF.

The genes are TRBV6-5 and TRBJ2-1, with 8 bases identical to TRBD1. Germline CDR1 MNHEY, CDR2 SVGAGI. After removal of 9 bases from V and 7 bases from J, the junction contained 11 bases not matched to a gene. This CDR3 has 14 amino acids. This CDR3 is CASKGWTGRNEQFF. CDR3 DNA: TGTGCCAGTAAGGGCTGGACAGGGAGGAATGAGCAGTTCTTC.

V is TRBV28 and J is TRBJ2-3; TRBD2 is a possible D gene (5 bases). The germline V gene encodes CDR1 MDHEN and CDR2 SYDVKM. V dropped 4 bases and J dropped 3 bases, with 20 bases sitting between them. This CDR3 comprises 17 residues. The CDR3 nucleotides read TGTGCCAGCAGTTCGGGGTCGGACCGCTTTGGGACAGATACGCAGTATTTT. This codes for CASSSGSDRFGTDTQYF.

The chain employs TRBV29-1 and TRBJ1-5; D is unresolved. V shed 4 bases and J shed 5 bases, with 9 bases lying between them. Germline CDR1 reads SQVTM; CDR2 reads ANQGSEA. The CDR3 is 12 residues long. DNA of the CDR3: TGCAGCGTTGCTGGCTCCGATCAGCCCCAGCATTTT. Protein: CSVAGSDQPQHF.

CDR3 in amino acids: CASSPRATVSTDTQYF. The CDR3 DNA follows: TGTGCCAGCAGCCCCAGGGCGACGGTAAGCACAGATACGCAGTATTTT. The chain couples TRBV3-1 (or the pseudogene TRBV3-2) to TRBJ2-3, with D possibly TRBD1 on 5 matching bases. V was shortened by 4 bases and J by 0 bases, with 14 bases between the two germline ends. CDR1 and CDR2 from the germline V gene are LGHDT and YNNKEL (reference sequence). This CDR3 spans 16 amino acids.

The rearrangement uses TRBV25-1 and TRBJ2-7; D perhaps matches TRBD1 (5 bases). The CDR3 runs to 13 residues. V shed 4 bases and J shed 2 bases, with 9 bases lying between them. Germline-derived CDR1 and CDR2 are MGHDK and SYGVNS. The CDR3 sequence: CASSGTPPYEQYF. DNA of the CDR3: TGTGCCAGCAGTGGGACACCTCCCTACGAGCAGTACTTC.

This sequence joins TRBV19 and TRBJ1-1; D is ambiguous. The CDR3 extends over 19 amino acids. Looked up from germline, CDR1 is LNHDA and CDR2 is SQIVND (reference sequence). V lost 5 bases and J 3 bases, leaving 28 bases between the germline ends. CDR3 coding DNA: TGTGCCAGTAGTCTTTACATTGATCCGGTTGTCGTGGAGGACACTGAAGCTTTCTTT. Protein: CASSLYIDPVVVEDTEAFF.

J is TRBJ1-2 and V is TRBV5-1; 7 bases line up with TRBD1. CDR1 SGHRS and CDR2 YFSETQ come from the germline V gene. This CDR3 is 16 amino acids long. V lost 2 bases, J lost 8 bases, and 15 bases stayed unmatched. CDR3 sequence reads: CASSFGKTGRSGGYTF. DNA of the CDR3: TGCGCCAGCAGCTTTGGAAAGACAGGGAGGTCGGGGGGCTACACCTTC.